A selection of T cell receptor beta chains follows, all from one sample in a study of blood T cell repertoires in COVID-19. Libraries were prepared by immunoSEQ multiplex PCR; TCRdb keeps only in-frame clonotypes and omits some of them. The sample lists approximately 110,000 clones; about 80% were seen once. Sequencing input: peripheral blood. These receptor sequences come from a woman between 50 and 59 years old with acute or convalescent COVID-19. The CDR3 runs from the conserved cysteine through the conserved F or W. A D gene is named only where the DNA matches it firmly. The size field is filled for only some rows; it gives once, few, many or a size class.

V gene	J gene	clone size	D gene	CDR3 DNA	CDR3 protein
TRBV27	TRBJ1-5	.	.	TGTGCCAGCAGTGATCAGGGGTCTAGGAATCAGCCCCAGCATTTT	CASSDQGSRNQPQHF
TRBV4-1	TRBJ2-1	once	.	TGCGCCAGCAGCCCTAACGTCTACGACAATGAGCAGTTCTTC	CASSPNVYDNEQFF
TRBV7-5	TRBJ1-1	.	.	TGTGTCAGAAGCTTATGGGAGGCGGAATCGAACACTGAAGCTTTCTTT	CVRSLWEAESNTEAFF
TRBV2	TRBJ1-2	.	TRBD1	TGTGCCAGCACCCAGGGGCCCGGACAGGGAGGTGATGGCTACACCTTC	CASTQGPGQGGDGYTF
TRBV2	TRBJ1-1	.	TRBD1	TGTGCCAGCAGCCCCCTTGGACAGGGGAACACTGAAGCTTTCTTT	CASSPLGQGNTEAFF
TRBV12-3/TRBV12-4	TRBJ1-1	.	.	TGTGCCAGCAGTTTCGGCGGGCACACTGAAGCTTTCTTT	CASSFGGHTEAFF
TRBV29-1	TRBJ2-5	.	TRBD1	TGCAGCACGGGACAGGGTTTCCAGACCCAGTACTTC	CSTGQGFQTQYF
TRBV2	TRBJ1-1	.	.	TGTGCCAGCAGTGACTTAGAGAACACTGAAGCTTTCTTT	CASSDLENTEAFF
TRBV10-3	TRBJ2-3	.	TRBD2	TGTGCCATCCGCTCAGCGGGGACGAGCACAGATACGCAGTATTTT	CAIRSAGTSTDTQYF
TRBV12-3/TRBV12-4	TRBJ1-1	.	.	TGTGCCAGCAGTTTCGGGGACACTGAAGCTTTCTTT	CASSFGDTEAFF